The 12 T cell receptor beta chains reported below all come from one sample, sequenced in a study of blood T cell repertoires in COVID-19. Libraries were prepared by immunoSEQ multiplex PCR; TCRdb keeps only in-frame clonotypes and omits some of them. The data contain some 180,000 clones, about 90% of them singletons. What was sequenced was peripheral blood. Every receptor here comes from a man between 60 and 75 years old with active or convalescent COVID-19.

V and J are TRBV6-6 and TRBJ2-7, with 7 bases fitting TRBD2. The ends lost 5 bases at V and 4 bases at J; junction bases unmatched: 14. The CDR3 sequence is 16 residues long. Germline lookup yields CDR1 MNHNY and CDR2 SVGAGI (reference sequence). CDR3 DNA: TGTGCCAGCAGTCGAAGGGCGGGCGGCGGGGGTTACGAGCAGTACTTC. Protein product: CASSRRAGGGGYEQYF.

This clone was seen only a few times. The chain links TRBV6-6 to TRBJ1-1; TRBD1 aligns across 7 bases. V trimming: 4 bases; J trimming: 6 bases; junction bases outside the gene matches: 8. The CDR3 loop spans 14 amino acids. Germline V gives CDR1 MNHNY, CDR2 SVGAGI (reference sequence). CDR3 residues: CASSLFQGGAEAFF. In DNA form, the CDR3 reads TGTGCCAGCAGTTTATTCCAGGGGGGCGCTGAAGCTTTCTTT.

The V and J genes are TRBV6-1 and TRBJ2-7, with TRBD1 matching 7 bases. The CDR3 sequence is 15 residues long. The J segment lost 2 bases and the V segment lost 0 bases, leaving 4 bases of the junction unmatched. The germline CDR1 and CDR2 sequences are MNHNS and SASEGT. As DNA, the CDR3 is TGTGCCAGCAGTGAAGCACAGGGGTTCACCTACGAGCAGTACTTC. The encoded protein is CASSEAQGFTYEQYF.

This clone was detected only a few times. The chain carries TRBV3-1 (or the pseudogene TRBV3-2) and TRBJ1-1, with D possibly being TRBD1 (6 bases). V was trimmed by 6 bases and J by 0 bases, leaving 11 bases between them. This CDR3 contains 14 residues. Per germline, CDR1 LGHDT and CDR2 YNNKEL (reference sequence). For the CDR3, the DNA is TGTGCCAGCAGTCCACAGGGTTTGAACACTGAAGCTTTCTTT. As protein: CASSPQGLNTEAFF.

V is TRBV3-1 (or the pseudogene TRBV3-2) and J is TRBJ1-1, with a weak D call TRBD1 (6 bases). V was pared by 3 bases and J by 0 bases, with 8 bases between. This CDR3 is 14 amino acids long. Germline values: CDR1 LGHDT, CDR2 YNNKEL (reference sequence). For the CDR3, the DNA is TGTGCCAGCAGCCACGGACAGCTGAACACTGAAGCTTTCTTT. Translation: CASSHGQLNTEAFF.

V and J are TRBV21-1 and TRBJ2-7; the table calls TRBD1, which could not be checked here. TRBV21-1 is an annotated pseudogene. CDR3 length: 15 amino acids. The CDR3 coding sequence is TGTGCCCATGAAGGAGGGGGCGCCCGGTCCTACGAGCAGTACTTC. The encoded protein is CAHEGGGARSYEQYF.

V and J are TRBV5-1 and TRBJ2-2; tentative D call: TRBD2 (6 bases). From germline, CDR1 is SGHRS and CDR2 YFSETQ. Trimming removed 0 bases from V and 5 bases from J, with 8 bases in between. The CDR3 runs to 14 residues. CDR3: CASSLVAGTGELFF. CDR3 bases: TGCGCCAGCAGCTTGGTGGCGGGGACCGGGGAGCTGTTTTTT.

The rearrangement links TRBV6-7 to TRBJ1-1; TRBD1 aligns across 7 bases. TRBV6-7 belongs to the ORF category, with a function that is uncertain. V lost 6 bases, J lost 1 base, and 2 bases stayed unmatched. The CDR3 runs to 13 residues. CDR3 in DNA: TGTGCCAGCAGCGGGACAGAGAACACTGAAGCTTTCTTT. This sequence encodes CASSGTENTEAFF.

The chain links TRBV5-4 to TRBJ1-1; TRBD1 is a possible D gene (6 bases). Trimming removed 5 bases at V and 1 base at J, with 21 bases between. Germline V lookup: CDR1 SGHNT, CDR2 YYREEE (reference sequence). This CDR3 has 17 amino acids. The CDR3 DNA reads TGTGCCAGCAGACCTACCCCCCGGGACACGGGGAACACTGAAGCTTTCTTT. Amino acid sequence: CASRPTPRDTGNTEAFF.

The chain couples TRBV24-1 to TRBJ2-7; D remains unclear. V was pared by 11 bases and J by 5 bases, with 9 bases between. Germline V lookup: CDR1 KGHDR, CDR2 SFDVKD. This CDR3 spans 10 amino acids. Written as DNA, the CDR3 is TGTGCCAAGCCCCTTAACGAGCAGTACTTC. Encoded protein: CAKPLNEQYF.

CDR3 protein: CASGQTSGGFQETQYF. The CDR3, as DNA: TGTGCCAGCGGCCAGACTAGCGGGGGTTTCCAAGAGACCCAGTACTTC. This chain uses TRBV11-2 with TRBJ2-5, with 12 bases identical to TRBD2. The germline gives CDR1 SGHAT, CDR2 FQNNGV. The CDR3 is 16 amino acids. The V segment lost 8 bases and the J segment 1 base; nucleotides outside the gene matches: 8.

V gene TRBV3-1 (or the pseudogene TRBV3-2) combines with J gene TRBJ2-6; 9 bases line up with TRBD1. This CDR3 region has 17 residues. The V gene end was trimmed by 3 bases and the J gene end by 2 bases; junction bases not matched to a gene: 5. Germline V gene sequence: CDR1 LGHDT, CDR2 YNNKEL (reference sequence). CDR3 sequence reads: CASSQHRGRTGANVLTF. The CDR3, as DNA: TGTGCCAGCAGCCAGCACAGGGGGCGAACTGGGGCCAACGTCCTGACTTTC.